This T cell receptor beta chain comes out of a study of blood T cells in healthy people across ages. This clonotype has more than one count but fewer than ten. The antigen remains undetermined. Study-wide results and limits: A roughly linear fall in TCR beta diversity per million T cells was seen with increasing age.

Germline V gives CDR1 DFQATT, CDR2 SNEGSKA (reference sequence). V lost 7 bases, J lost 11 bases, and 17 bases lay in between. This CDR3 has 11 amino acids. Total RNA, at least 5.5 micrograms per sample, came from PBMCs. Next came a second PCR, run for about 7 to 12 cycles, which used a sample-barcoded 5' primer along with a J-beta primer mix. Every cDNA was tagged by a template-switch adaptor with 12 random nucleotides. The study obtained at least 2.5 million CDR3-containing paired-end reads from every sample. In TCRdb, the 5' RACE reads were re-called with MiXCR into one record per CDR3 protein. The repertoire holds 700,000 or so distinct CDR3 sequences, with approximately 22% as singletons.

The specimen was blood. The chain uses TRBV20-1 and TRBJ1-1; a possible D gene is TRBD1 (5 bases). The sequence was obtained from a man between 65 and 80 years old in good health. CDR3 nucleotide sequence: TGCAGTGTACCGAGGGGCGTTTCGGCTTTCTTT. This sequence encodes CSVPRGVSAFF.